This TCR beta chain was sequenced during a study of blood T cell repertoires in COVID-19. J lost 3 bases, V lost 2 bases, and 5 bases had no gene match. This CDR3 is built from 15 residues. Germline V gene sequence: CDR1 SGHRS, CDR2 YFSETQ. Profiled with immunoSEQ multiplex PCR; TCRdb holds only in-frame clones, not every one. The sample lists roughly 150,000 clones; roughly 80% were seen once. The J gene is TRBJ2-1, the V gene TRBV5-1; 7 bases line up with TRBD1. Sample: PBMCs or T cells enriched from blood (not recorded which). The receptor was isolated from a woman between 55 and 75 years old who had recovered from COVID-19. Here the CDR3 reads CASSLETGNYNEQFF. CDR3 nucleotide sequence: TGCGCCAGCAGCTTAGAGACAGGGAACTACAATGAGCAGTTCTTC. The complete variable domain, with remaining parts taken from reference TRBV5-1 and TRBJ2-1, reads KAGVTQTPRYLIKTRGQQVTLSCSPISGHRSVSWYQQTPGQGLQFLFEYFSETQRNKGNFPGRFSGRQFSNSRSEMNVSTLELGDSALYLCASSLETGNYNEQFFGPGTRLTVL.